This record covers a single T cell receptor beta chain. Antigen specificity is unknown. This entry comes from a study of T cell responses to AZD1222 COVID-19 vaccine. Study-wide background: Pooled in the analysis were second doses at about 4 or about 12 weeks. Study results and caveats: Regions left unmutated in variants are reportedly the target of nearly half of spike-specific TCRs. Baseline antibody screening turned up just a handful of seropositive AZD1222 recipients. Sampling captured repertoires only after the peak T cell response.

Trimming shortened V by 4 bases and J by 0 bases, and 14 bases separated the two germline ends. The germline V gene encodes CDR1 SGDLS and CDR2 YYNGEE. The CDR3 runs to 16 residues. The protocol was immunoSEQ multiplex PCR, while the TCRdb copy is restricted to in-frame clones and leaves out a portion. The sample includes about 88,000 clones, about 89% seen only once; the top ten take 3.7%. This TCR came from an adult in good health. The sequences come from peripheral blood, collected on day 0 of AZD1222 vaccination. J is TRBJ1-3 and V is TRBV9, with D uncertain. The CDR3 protein is CASSTAGGYSGNTIYF. CDR3 in DNA: TGTGCCAGCAGCACCGCGGGAGGCTACTCTGGAAACACCATATATTTT.